The 18 T cell receptor beta chains reported below all come from one sample, sequenced in a study of blood T cell repertoires in COVID-19. The repertoire was sequenced with immunoSEQ multiplex PCR; TCRdb's copy has only in-frame clones and lacks some. Counted here are approximately 150,000 clones, around 83% occurring once; the ten biggest clones make up almost 8.5%. The source material was peripheral blood. The receptors derive from an older woman with acute or convalescent COVID-19.

The chain uses TRBV5-6 and TRBJ2-7, with 9 bases that match TRBD2. Germline trimming cut 2 bases from V and 7 bases from J; bases unmatched to any gene: 4. The germline gives CDR1 SGHDT, CDR2 YYEEEE. The CDR3 loop spans 13 amino acids. CDR3 nucleotide sequence: TGTGCCAGCAGCTTTAGCGGGGGTGGAGAGCAGTACTTC. Amino acid sequence: CASSFSGGGEQYF.

The V gene is TRBV28, the J gene TRBJ2-1, with 9 bases that match TRBD2. CDR3 length equals 14 residues. Germline V gene lookup returns CDR1 MDHEN and CDR2 SYDVKM. CDR3 DNA sequence: TGTGCTTCCAGCGGGGGGCCCTCCTACAATGAGCAGTTCTTC. As protein: CASSGGPSYNEQFF. The full variable domain, rest sourced from reference TRBV28 and TRBJ2-1, is DVKVTQSSRYLVKRTGEKVFLECVQDMDHENMFWYRQDPGLGLRLIYFSYDVKMKEKGDIPEGYSVSREKKERFSLILESASTNQTSMYLCASSGGPSYNEQFFGPGTRLTVL.

This chain connects TRBV24-1 to TRBJ2-1; D unresolved. This CDR3 is built from 15 residues. Germline CDR1 and CDR2: KGHDR and SFDVKD. Between the trimmed V and J ends, which lost 1 base and 0 bases, there was a span of 6 bases. CDR3 residues: CATSDFTSSYNEQFF. The CDR3 DNA is TGTGCCACCAGTGATTTTACGAGCTCCTACAATGAGCAGTTCTTC.

The chain recombines TRBV6-5 with TRBJ1-1, with no clear D. The CDR3 extends over 13 amino acids. The germline V and J ends were trimmed by 0 bases and 10 bases, with 12 bases remaining between them. Germline V gives CDR1 MNHEY, CDR2 SVGAGI. The CDR3: CASSYSPTLVAFF. Written as DNA, the CDR3 is TGTGCCAGCAGTTACTCCCCTACCTTAGTAGCTTTCTTT.

The chain joins TRBV5-4 to TRBJ2-7; D perhaps matches TRBD1 (5 bases). Trimming removed 0 bases from V and 2 bases from J, with 6 bases in between. The V gene's germline CDR1 is SGHNT and CDR2 YYREEE (reference sequence). The CDR3 consists of 13 residues. The CDR3 coding sequence is TGTGCCAGCAGCTTGGGCAGGGCCTACGAGCAGTACTTC. Its protein is CASSLGRAYEQYF.

V is TRBV24-1 and J is TRBJ2-1, with TRBD1 as a possible D gene (6 bases). The CDR3 is 16 amino acids. V lost 4 bases and J 8 bases, leaving 20 bases between the germline ends. Germline CDR1 KGHDR, CDR2 SFDVKD. The chain's CDR3 is CATSDPGPGVGDEQFF. The CDR3 region has the DNA TGTGCCACCAGTGACCCCGGACCAGGGGTCGGCGATGAGCAGTTCTTC.

This rearrangement joins TRBV30 to TRBJ1-2; possible D gene TRBD1, 5 bases. The germline CDR1 and CDR2 sequences are GTSNPN and SVGIG (reference sequence). The CDR3 covers 13 residues. With 5 bases removed from V and 3 bases from J, the gap between germline ends came to 13 bases. This CDR3 reads CAWDRGGYYGYTF. As DNA, the CDR3 is TGTGCCTGGGACCGGGGGGGATACTATGGCTACACCTTC.

J is TRBJ2-2 and V is TRBV14; TRBD2 aligns across 11 bases. Germline lookup yields CDR1 SGHDN and CDR2 FVKESK. Losses at the gene ends were 0 bases for V and 4 bases for J; bases not matched to a gene: 7. This CDR3 contains 18 residues. The CDR3 spells CASSQDRRLAGLTGELFF. DNA of the CDR3: TGTGCCAGCAGCCAAGATAGGAGACTAGCGGGGCTCACCGGGGAGCTGTTTTTT. The full variable domain, in which reference TRBV14 and TRBJ2-2 provide the parts outside the CDR3, is EAGVTQFPSHSVIEKGQTVTLRCDPISGHDNLYWYRRVMGKEIKFLLHFVKESKQDESGMPNNRFLAERTGGTYSTLKVQPAELEDSGVYFCASSQDRRLAGLTGELFFGEGSRLTVL.

This rearrangement joins TRBV7-8 to TRBJ1-1, with D perhaps matching TRBD1 (6 bases). The CDR3 runs to 13 residues. The V end lost 9 bases, the J end lost 0 bases, and 11 bases lay between the germline ends. Germline V gene sequence: CDR1 SGHVS, CDR2 FQNEAQ. As DNA, the CDR3 is TGTGCCAGTTTAACAGGGATGAACACTGAAGCTTTCTTT. Its protein product is CASLTGMNTEAFF.

In this sample, this clone turned up once. The J gene is TRBJ2-1, the V gene TRBV28; 12 nucleotides match TRBD1. The CDR3 loop spans 16 amino acids. J lost 9 bases, V lost 5 bases, and 11 bases had no gene match. Germline-derived CDR1 and CDR2 are MDHEN and SYDVKM. The CDR3 sequence: CASSQLTGTGGGEQFF. CDR3 nucleotides: TGTGCCAGCAGTCAACTCACCGGGACAGGGGGCGGTGAGCAGTTCTTC.

This clone showed up just a few times. The gene calls are TRBV6-5 and TRBJ1-5; D not certain. Germline CDR1 and CDR2: MNHEY and SVGAGI. V lost 6 bases and J 4 bases, leaving 10 bases between the germline ends. The CDR3 spans 13 residues. The chain's CDR3 is CASSSTRNQPQHF. DNA of the CDR3: TGTGCCAGCAGCTCCACCCGGAATCAGCCCCAGCATTTT.

The chain joins TRBV10-2 to TRBJ2-2, with 13 bases lining up with TRBD2. V shed 4 bases and J 5 bases; nucleotides not matched to a gene: 10. This CDR3 is 18 amino acids long. Germline CDR1 WSHSY, CDR2 SAAADI. The CDR3 DNA reads TGCGCCAGCAGTGGCCCAACTAGCGGGGGGGCGAGGACCGGGGAGCTGTTTTTT. Translated: CASSGPTSGGARTGELFF.

CDR3 region: CASSYGARGAKNIQYF. The CDR3 bases are TGTGCCAGCAGTTACGGGGCACGGGGGGCCAAAAACATTCAGTACTTC. The V call is TRBV6-2 or TRBV6-3, the J call TRBJ2-4; tentative D call: TRBD2 (6 bases). From germline, CDR1 is MNHEY and CDR2 SVGEGT. Trimming removed 2 bases at V and 1 base at J, with 12 bases between. The CDR3 has 16 amino acids.

This clone was detected once. The chain links TRBV19 to TRBJ1-4, with D tentatively TRBD1 (5 bases). The CDR3 covers 14 residues. Trimming shortened V by 5 bases and J by 5 bases, and 12 bases separated the two germline ends. The germline gives CDR1 LNHDA, CDR2 SQIVND (reference sequence). The DNA of the CDR3 is TGTGCCAGTAGTCCGGGACTGAGAAATGAAAAACTGTTTTTT. Translated: CASSPGLRNEKLFF.

The rearrangement uses TRBV2 and TRBJ2-1; possibly TRBD1 for D (5 bases). CDR3 length: 14 residues. Germline CDR1 reads SNHLY; CDR2 reads FYNNEI. V was trimmed by 7 bases and J by 6 bases, leaving 16 bases between them. CDR3 protein: CASNQQAPLNEQFF. The CDR3 bases are TGTGCCAGCAATCAACAGGCCCCCCTCAATGAGCAGTTCTTC.

This clone appeared a few times. The rearrangement links TRBV6-6 to TRBJ1-6; D unresolved. In germline, CDR1 is MNHNY, CDR2 SVGAGI (reference sequence). V lost 2 bases to trimming and J lost 6 bases, with 5 bases between them. This CDR3 spans 13 amino acids. CDR3 nucleotide sequence: TGTGCCAGCAGTTACGGCCCTAATTCACCCCTCCACTTT. Translated, it gives CASSYGPNSPLHF.

This rearrangement joins TRBV2 to TRBJ1-2; no clear D. Trimming removed 9 bases at V and 4 bases at J, with 18 bases between. The CDR3 loop spans 14 amino acids. Germline values: CDR1 SNHLY, CDR2 FYNNEI. CDR3 sequence (DNA): TGTGCCAGTCTCCTTTCTACTGGCGGCTATGGCTACACCTTC. Its translation: CASLLSTGGYGYTF.

This chain uses TRBV3-1 (or the pseudogene TRBV3-2) with TRBJ2-5; TRBD2 might be the D (7 bases). Germline values: CDR1 LGHDT, CDR2 YNNKEL (reference sequence). The V end was cut by 5 bases, the J end by 3 bases, with 19 bases between. This CDR3 spans 16 amino acids. The CDR3 DNA reads as TGTGCCAGCAGCAGGACGACAGGACTAGTCGAAGAGACCCAGTACTTC. Amino acid sequence: CASSRTTGLVEETQYF.